This TCR beta chain stems from a study of shared clonotypes between healthy human individuals. Study-level information: Used for every donor were three CD4 naive, three CD4 memory, two CD8 naive and one CD8 memory plate.

Clones were read by immunoSEQ multiplex PCR, and TCRdb kept only the in-frame ones, dropping some. Among some 2,500,000 clones listed, about nine tenths were seen once. Trimming cost V 7 bases and J 3 bases, with 19 bases left between them. Germline assignment: CDR1 MDHEN and CDR2 SYDVKM. This CDR3 spans 15 amino acids. This TCR was recovered from a man aged 18 to 29 in good health. Some clones in this sample may be carry-over from other donors' samples. The gene calls are TRBV28 and TRBJ2-7, with a weak D call TRBD1 (6 bases). Sequenced: naive CD4+ T cells from PBMCs. Subset of the sample: CD45RA+ positively selected. CDR3 sequence (DNA): TGTGCCAGCACTCGCGCAGGGGCAGGGAACTACGAGCAGTACTTC. Translated, it gives CASTRAGAGNYEQYF.